This entry lists 21 T cell receptor beta chains sequenced from one sample in a study of beta chain features in type 1 diabetes. Every isolated RNA sample was fully reverse transcribed, so sequencing captured expressed TCRB transcripts. Repertoires were generated with immunoSEQ multiplex PCR, while TCRdb's copy carries only in-frame clones and drops some. The sample has a few hundred thousand clones, roughly a fifth seen once; the top ten hold 0.044%. The source material was naive CD4+ T cells from blood. The receptors were gathered from a woman aged 18-29 years in good health.

V and J are TRBV18 and TRBJ1-1; possibly TRBD1 for D (6 bases). V gave up 4 bases and J gave up 6 bases, with 12 bases separating them. The germline V gene has CDR1 KGHSH and CDR2 LQKENI. The CDR3 contains 13 residues. The CDR3 bases are TGTGCCAGCTCACGGGCAGGGGCCCCTGAAGCTTTCTTT. This translates into CASSRAGAPEAFF.

This clone was observed a handful of times. The chain employs TRBV5-5 and TRBJ2-3, with D possibly matching TRBD1 (5 bases). Trimming took 3 bases from V and 4 from J, leaving 12 bases between them. This CDR3 spans 14 amino acids. The germline V gene encodes CDR1 SGHKS and CDR2 YYEKEE (reference sequence). CDR3 sequence (DNA): TGTGCCAGCAGCTGGGAACAGGCTCCAGATACGCAGTATTTT. The encoded protein is CASSWEQAPDTQYF.

This clone was recorded a few times. The rearrangement uses TRBV7-8 and TRBJ2-7, with D perhaps TRBD1 (5 bases). The ends were cut back, 4 bases at V and 5 bases at J, with 18 bases in the middle. This CDR3 spans 15 amino acids. The germline V gene has CDR1 SGHVS and CDR2 FQNEAQ. The CDR3 DNA reads TGTGCCAGCAGCTCACGCTTAAGCTTGGGGCACGAGCAGTACTTC. Protein: CASSSRLSLGHEQYF.

This clone occurred a few times. The chain carries TRBV30 and TRBJ2-7; 9 bases are shared with TRBD1. V lost 1 base, J lost 6 bases, and 7 bases stayed unmatched. The CDR3 has 14 amino acids. Germline CDR1 GTSNPN, CDR2 SVGIG (reference sequence). CDR3 in amino acids: CAWSGGTGILEQYF. The CDR3 DNA reads TGTGCCTGGAGTGGAGGGACAGGGATCCTCGAGCAGTACTTC.

The chain uses TRBV6-1 and TRBJ1-2; D gene unclear. The V gene's germline CDR1 is MNHNS and CDR2 SASEGT. Trimming removed 4 bases from V and 3 bases from J, with 12 bases in between. The CDR3 is made up of 14 amino acids. The CDR3 coding sequence is TGTGCCAGCAGTGTCACCCTAAGAGACTATGGCTACACCTTC. Translation gives CASSVTLRDYGYTF.

The chain carries TRBV7-9 and TRBJ2-7; 8 bases are a match to TRBD1. Germline V gene sequence: CDR1 SEHNR, CDR2 FQNEAQ (reference sequence). Trimming cost V 7 bases and J 5 bases; bases outside gene matches: 10. The CDR3 consists of 14 residues. This CDR3 is CASTVGLQGDEQYF. The CDR3 DNA is TGTGCCAGCACAGTTGGCTTACAGGGGGACGAGCAGTACTTC.

This chain connects TRBV7-9 to TRBJ2-2; the D is unclear. Germline V gene lookup returns CDR1 SEHNR and CDR2 FQNEAQ (reference sequence). Deletions cut 5 bases from V and 0 bases from J, with 10 bases between. The CDR3 runs to 15 residues. The CDR3 bases are TGTGCCAGCAGCGCCCGGAGCACGAACACCGGGGAGCTGTTTTTT. Translating gives CASSARSTNTGELFF. The whole variable domain, remainder taken from reference TRBV7-9 and TRBJ2-2, is DTGVSQNPRHKITKRGQNVTFRCDPISEHNRLYWYRQTLGQGPEFLTYFQNEAQLEKSRLLSDRFSAERPKGSFSTLEIQRTEQGDSAMYLCASSARSTNTGELFFGEGSRLTVL.

This clone appeared a few times. Within the sample, other DNA sequences also encode this same CDR3. The chain links TRBV18 to TRBJ1-2; TRBD1 matches 10 bases. This CDR3 comprises 13 residues. V lost 2 bases to trimming and J lost 8 bases; unmatched junction nucleotides: 2. CDR1 is KGHSH and CDR2 is LQKENI in the germline V gene. The CDR3 DNA reads TGTGCCAGCTCACCAGGACAGGGGGGAGGCTACACCTTC. This gives the protein CASSPGQGGGYTF.

V usage is TRBV2 and J usage is TRBJ2-1; TRBD2 agrees at 7 bases. Looked up from germline, CDR1 is SNHLY and CDR2 is FYNNEI. Trimming at V came to 7 bases and at J to 4 bases, leaving 16 bases not matched to a gene. CDR3 length: 17 amino acids. CDR3 DNA: TGTGCCAGCACTGAGGGGTTAAGTGTAGCGGGTTACAATGAGCAGTTCTTC. Translating it yields CASTEGLSVAGYNEQFF.

This chain uses TRBV7-8 with TRBJ2-1; possibly TRBD2 for D (6 bases). CDR1 SGHVS and CDR2 FQNEAQ come from the germline V gene. Trimming removed 5 bases from V and 13 bases from J, with 15 bases in between. The CDR3 loop spans 12 amino acids. This CDR3 reads CASSVGTPLQFF. CDR3 coding DNA: TGTGCCAGCAGCGTAGGGACTCCTCTCCAGTTCTTC.

A note on this clone: One end of the junction is discordant with germline, which a read error may explain. The chain has TRBV27 and TRBJ2-3, with a tentative D call TRBD1 (6 bases). The CDR3 is 8 amino acids. CDR1 and CDR2 from the germline V gene are MNHEY and SMNVEV (reference sequence). CDR3 sequence (DNA): TGTGCCAGCAGTCCCAGGGGCTTT. Translating gives CASSPRGF.

This clone was seen a handful of times. This sequence joins TRBV10-3 and TRBJ2-1, with 13 bases aligning to TRBD2. The CDR3 is 15 residues long. The germline CDR1 and CDR2 sequences are ENHRY and SYGVKD. V lost 6 bases to trimming and J lost 5 bases; unmatched junction nucleotides: 4. CDR3 bases: TGTGCCATCAGCCCCGGGACTAGCGGGAACAATGAGCAGTTCTTC. It encodes CAISPGTSGNNEQFF.

Turning to this clone: This CDR3 is also generated by other DNA sequences in the sample. The V gene is TRBV29-1, the J gene TRBJ1-1, with TRBD1 identical over 9 bases. Germline V gene sequence: CDR1 SQVTM, CDR2 ANQGSEA. This CDR3 comprises 13 residues. The trim removed 6 bases at V and 1 base at J, leaving 3 bases unmatched. CDR3 DNA sequence: TGCAGCGTGAGGGGACAGGGGAACACTGAAGCTTTCTTT. The encoded protein is CSVRGQGNTEAFF.

This clone occurred a few times. V and J are TRBV6-5 and TRBJ2-1; the D gene is possibly TRBD1 (5 bases). Per the germline V gene, CDR1 is MNHEY and CDR2 is SVGAGI. This CDR3 is built from 13 residues. V lost 6 bases to trimming and J lost 8 bases, with 14 bases between them. CDR3 sequence (DNA): TGTGCCAGCAGCCCAGGGATTTGGGATGAGCAGTTCTTC. Translation: CASSPGIWDEQFF.

This clone has only a few counts. J is TRBJ1-6 and V is TRBV5-6, with D possibly matching TRBD1 (5 bases). The CDR3 extends over 17 amino acids. CDR1 is SGHDT and CDR2 is YYEEEE in the germline V gene. Trimming took off 0 bases at V and 2 bases at J, with 12 bases between the two ends. CDR3 in amino acids: CASSLAHGGAYNSPLHF. The DNA for the CDR3 is TGTGCCAGCAGCTTGGCCCATGGAGGGGCCTATAATTCACCCCTCCACTTT.

V usage is TRBV5-1 and J usage is TRBJ2-1; TRBD1 might be the D (6 bases). V gave up 2 bases and J gave up 0 bases, with 18 bases separating them. The CDR3 contains 18 residues. In germline, CDR1 is SGHRS, CDR2 YFSETQ. CDR3 nucleotides: TGCGCCAGCAGCTTTGTAGGCCAGGGGAGTCACTCCTACAATGAGCAGTTCTTC. Encoded protein: CASSFVGQGSHSYNEQFF.

V and J are TRBV15 and TRBJ1-6, with a possible D match to TRBD1 (6 bases). V was shortened by 4 bases and J by 9 bases, with 16 bases between the two germline ends. The germline gives CDR1 LNHNV, CDR2 YYDKDF (reference sequence). The CDR3 sequence is 15 residues long. Here the CDR3 DNA reads TGTGCCACCAGCAAAGACAGGTTTGACGGTTCACCCCTCCACTTT. This translates into CATSKDRFDGSPLHF.

The genes are TRBV7-2 and TRBJ1-2, with 8 bases matching TRBD1. J lost 8 bases, V lost 8 bases, and 10 bases had no gene match. The CDR3 runs 13 residues. CDR1 is SGHTA and CDR2 is FQGNSA in the germline V gene. CDR3 protein: CASPWGQAGGYTF. CDR3 nucleotide sequence: TGTGCCAGCCCCTGGGGACAGGCGGGCGGCTACACCTTC.

The gene calls are TRBV5-5 and TRBJ1-5, with 9 bases lining up with TRBD1. The germline V gene encodes CDR1 SGHKS and CDR2 YYEKEE (reference sequence). Unmatched junction bases numbered 7, after V lost 0 bases and J lost 6 bases. The CDR3 is made up of 16 amino acids. The CDR3 spells CASSLDGDRATQPQHF. The CDR3 nucleotides are TGTGCCAGCAGCTTGGATGGGGACAGGGCGACTCAGCCCCAGCATTTT.

The V and J genes are TRBV7-2 and TRBJ1-2, with D possibly being TRBD1 (5 bases). The CDR3 runs 16 residues. V gave up 1 base and J gave up 8 bases, with 20 bases separating them. Germline CDR1 reads SGHTA; CDR2 reads FQGNSA. CDR3 sequence (DNA): TGTGCCAGCAGCTTAGGATGGCGGCAGGGAACTGGCGGCTACACCTTC. Amino acids: CASSLGWRQGTGGYTF. Looking up the rest from reference TRBV7-2 and TRBJ1-2 gives the full variable domain: GAGVSQSPSNKVTEKGKDVELRCDPISGHTALYWYRQSLGQGLEFLIYFQGNSAPDKSGLPSDRFSAERTGGSVSTLTIQRTQQEDSAVYLCASSLGWRQGTGGYTFGSGTRLTVV.

This clone was counted between two and nine times. This rearrangement joins TRBV10-2 to TRBJ2-4; TRBD2 is a possible D gene (5 bases). Per the germline V gene, CDR1 is WSHSY and CDR2 is SAAADI. This CDR3 spans 13 amino acids. V was shortened by 5 bases and J by 3 bases, with 8 bases between the two germline ends. The CDR3 coding sequence is TGCGCCAGCAGTAGCGGAGACAAAAACATTCAGTACTTC. Translated: CASSSGDKNIQYF.